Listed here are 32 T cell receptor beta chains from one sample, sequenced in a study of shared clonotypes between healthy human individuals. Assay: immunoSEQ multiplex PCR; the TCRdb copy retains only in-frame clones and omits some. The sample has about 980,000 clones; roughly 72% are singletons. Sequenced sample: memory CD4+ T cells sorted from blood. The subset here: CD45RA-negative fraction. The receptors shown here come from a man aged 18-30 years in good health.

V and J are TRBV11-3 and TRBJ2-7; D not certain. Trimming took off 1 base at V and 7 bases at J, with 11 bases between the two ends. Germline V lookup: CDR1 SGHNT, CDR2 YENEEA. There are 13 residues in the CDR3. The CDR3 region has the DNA TGTGCCAGCAGCTTAGCTGACCTGGGGGAGCAGTACTTC. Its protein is CASSLADLGEQYF.

In nucleotides, the CDR3 is TGTGCCTGGAGAACTACTCCAGAAGGCTTTGGGACCCAGTACTTC. Translation: CAWRTTPEGFGTQYF. This chain joins TRBV30 and TRBJ2-5; no firm D call. The CDR3 has 15 amino acids. The V and J ends lost 3 bases and 7 bases respectively, with 21 bases between them. Germline CDR1 reads GTSNPN; CDR2 reads SVGIG (reference sequence).

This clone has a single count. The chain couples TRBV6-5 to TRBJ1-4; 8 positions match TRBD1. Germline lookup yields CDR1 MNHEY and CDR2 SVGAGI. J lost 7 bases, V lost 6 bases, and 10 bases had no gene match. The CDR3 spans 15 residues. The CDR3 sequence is CASSPRTGSGEKLFF. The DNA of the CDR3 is TGTGCCAGCAGCCCCCGGACAGGGTCAGGTGAAAAACTGTTTTTT.

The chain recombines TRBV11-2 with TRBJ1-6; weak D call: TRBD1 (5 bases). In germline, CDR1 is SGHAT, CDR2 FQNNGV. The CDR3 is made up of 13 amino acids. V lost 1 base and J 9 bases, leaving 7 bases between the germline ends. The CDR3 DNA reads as TGTGCCAGCAGCTTAGGGGGCGGTTCACCCCTCCACTTT. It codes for CASSLGGGSPLHF.

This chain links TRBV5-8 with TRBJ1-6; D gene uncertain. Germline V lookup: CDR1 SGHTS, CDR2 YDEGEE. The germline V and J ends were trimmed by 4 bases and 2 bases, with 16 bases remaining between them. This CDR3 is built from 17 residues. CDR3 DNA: TGTGCCAGCAGCCCCTTGGACGGACTAACCTATAATTCACCCCTCCACTTT. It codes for CASSPLDGLTYNSPLHF.

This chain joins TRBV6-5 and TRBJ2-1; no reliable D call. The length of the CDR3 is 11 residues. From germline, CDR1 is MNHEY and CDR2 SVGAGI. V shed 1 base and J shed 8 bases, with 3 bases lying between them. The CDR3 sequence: CASSYYDEQFF. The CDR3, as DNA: TGTGCCAGCAGTTACTATGATGAGCAGTTCTTC.

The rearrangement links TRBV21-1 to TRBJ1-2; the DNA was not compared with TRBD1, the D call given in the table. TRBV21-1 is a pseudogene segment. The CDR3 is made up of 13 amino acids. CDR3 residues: CASSHPYRGERTF. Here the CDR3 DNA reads TGTGCCAGCAGCCACCCCTACAGGGGAGAGCGCACCTTC.

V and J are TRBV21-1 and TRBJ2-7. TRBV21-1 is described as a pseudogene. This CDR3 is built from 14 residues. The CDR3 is CASSPPGPTYEQYF. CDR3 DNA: TGTGCCAGCAGCCCGCCGGGACCCACCTACGAGCAGTACTTC.

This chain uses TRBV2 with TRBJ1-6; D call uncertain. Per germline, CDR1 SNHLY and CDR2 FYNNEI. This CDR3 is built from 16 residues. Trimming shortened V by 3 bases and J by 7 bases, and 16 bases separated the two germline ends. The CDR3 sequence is CASSDALRRTNSPLHF. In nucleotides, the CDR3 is TGTGCCAGCAGTGATGCTTTGCGCCGTACCAATTCACCCCTCCACTTT. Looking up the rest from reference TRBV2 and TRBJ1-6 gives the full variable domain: EPEVTQTPSHQVTQMGQEVILRCVPISNHLYFYWYRQILGQKVEFLVSFYNNEISEKSEIFDDQFSVERPDGSNFTLKIRSTKLEDSAMYFCASSDALRRTNSPLHFGNGTRLTVT.

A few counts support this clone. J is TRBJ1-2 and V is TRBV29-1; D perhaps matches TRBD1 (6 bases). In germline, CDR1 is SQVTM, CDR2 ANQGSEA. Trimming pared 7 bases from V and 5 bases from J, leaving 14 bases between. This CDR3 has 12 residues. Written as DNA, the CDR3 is TGCAGCGGCCACAGGGAGAGGTATGGCTACACCTTC. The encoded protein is CSGHRERYGYTF.

The CDR3 here is CASSPGTSGGIWEQYF. CDR3 nucleotide sequence: TGTGCCAGCAGCCCCGGGACTAGCGGGGGGATCTGGGAGCAGTACTTC. The rearrangement uses TRBV11-3 and TRBJ2-7; 15 bases agree with TRBD2. CDR3 length equals 16 residues. Germline loops: CDR1 SGHNT, CDR2 YENEEA. The V and J ends lost 5 bases and 7 bases, in that order; junction bases with no gene match: 9.

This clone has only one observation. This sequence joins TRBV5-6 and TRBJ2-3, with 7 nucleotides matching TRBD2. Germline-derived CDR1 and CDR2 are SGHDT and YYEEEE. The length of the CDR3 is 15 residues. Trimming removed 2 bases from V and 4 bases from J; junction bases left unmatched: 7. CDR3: CASSLRGREADTQYF. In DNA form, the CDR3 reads TGTGCCAGCAGCTTAAGAGGGAGGGAGGCAGATACGCAGTATTTT.

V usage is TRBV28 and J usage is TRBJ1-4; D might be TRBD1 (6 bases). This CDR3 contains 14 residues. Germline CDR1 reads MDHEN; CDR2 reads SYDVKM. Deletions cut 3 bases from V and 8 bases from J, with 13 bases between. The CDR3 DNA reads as TGTGCCAGCAGTTTTCGGGGGGCAGGGGAAAAACTGTTTTTT. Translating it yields CASSFRGAGEKLFF.

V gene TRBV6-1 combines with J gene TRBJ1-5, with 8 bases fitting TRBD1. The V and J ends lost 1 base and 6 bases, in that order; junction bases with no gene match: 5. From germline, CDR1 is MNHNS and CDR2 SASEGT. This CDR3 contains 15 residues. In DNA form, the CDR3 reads TGTGCCAGCAGTGAAGAGGCAGGGGGCGGTCAGCCCCAGCATTTT. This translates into CASSEEAGGGQPQHF.

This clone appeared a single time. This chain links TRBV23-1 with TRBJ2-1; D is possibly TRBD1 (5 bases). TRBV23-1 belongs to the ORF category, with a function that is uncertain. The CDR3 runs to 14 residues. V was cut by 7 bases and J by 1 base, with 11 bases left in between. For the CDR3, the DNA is TGCGCCAGCAATCCAGGGTATTCCTACAATGAGCAGTTCTTC. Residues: CASNPGYSYNEQFF.

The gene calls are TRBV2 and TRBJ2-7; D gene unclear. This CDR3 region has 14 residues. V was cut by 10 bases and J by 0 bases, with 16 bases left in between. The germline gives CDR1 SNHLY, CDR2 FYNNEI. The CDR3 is CATRAILSSYEQYF. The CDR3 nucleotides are TGTGCCACTCGGGCAATTCTTAGCTCCTACGAGCAGTACTTC.

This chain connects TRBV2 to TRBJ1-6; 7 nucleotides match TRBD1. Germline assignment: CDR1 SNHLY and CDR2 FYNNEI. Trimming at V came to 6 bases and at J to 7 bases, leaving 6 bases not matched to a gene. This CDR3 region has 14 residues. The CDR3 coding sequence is TGTGCCAGCAGGACGACAGGGTCAAATTCACCCCTCCACTTT. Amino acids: CASRTTGSNSPLHF. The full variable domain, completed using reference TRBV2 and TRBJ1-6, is EPEVTQTPSHQVTQMGQEVILRCVPISNHLYFYWYRQILGQKVEFLVSFYNNEISEKSEIFDDQFSVERPDGSNFTLKIRSTKLEDSAMYFCASRTTGSNSPLHFGNGTRLTVT.

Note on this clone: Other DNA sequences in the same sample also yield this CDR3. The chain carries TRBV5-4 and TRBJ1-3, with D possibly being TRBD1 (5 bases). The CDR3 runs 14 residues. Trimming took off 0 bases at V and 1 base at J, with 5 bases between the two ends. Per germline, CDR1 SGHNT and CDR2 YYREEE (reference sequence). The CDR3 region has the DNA TGTGCCAGCAGCTTGGGGGGGTCTGGAAACACCATATATTTT. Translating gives CASSLGGSGNTIYF. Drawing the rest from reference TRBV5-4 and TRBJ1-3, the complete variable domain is ETGVTQSPTHLIKTRGQQVTLRCSSQSGHNTVSWYQQALGQGPQFIFQYYREEENGRGNFPPRFSGLQFPNYSSELNVNALELDDSALYLCASSLGGSGNTIYFGEGSWLTVV.

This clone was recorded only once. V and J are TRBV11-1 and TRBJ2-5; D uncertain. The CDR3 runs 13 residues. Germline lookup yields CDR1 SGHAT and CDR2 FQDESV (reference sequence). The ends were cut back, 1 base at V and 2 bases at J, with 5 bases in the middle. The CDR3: CASSLDLQETQYF. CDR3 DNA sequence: TGTGCCAGCAGCTTAGACCTACAAGAGACCCAGTACTTC.

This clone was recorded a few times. The CDR3 coding sequence is TGTGCCAGCAGCTTTGGGACTAGCGGGAGTTCAGATACGCAGTATTTT. The encoded protein is CASSFGTSGSSDTQYF. The rearrangement uses TRBV9 and TRBJ2-3, with 14 nucleotides matching TRBD2. The CDR3 extends over 16 amino acids. Germline-derived CDR1 and CDR2 are SGDLS and YYNGEE. With V trimmed by 4 bases and J by 4 bases, 5 bases remained unmatched.

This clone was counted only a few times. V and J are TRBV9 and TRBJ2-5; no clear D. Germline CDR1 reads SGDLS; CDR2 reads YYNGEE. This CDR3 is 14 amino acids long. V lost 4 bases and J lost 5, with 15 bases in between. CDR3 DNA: TGTGCCAGCAGCTCTATCCCCGGTGGGGAGACCCAGTACTTC. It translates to CASSSIPGGETQYF.

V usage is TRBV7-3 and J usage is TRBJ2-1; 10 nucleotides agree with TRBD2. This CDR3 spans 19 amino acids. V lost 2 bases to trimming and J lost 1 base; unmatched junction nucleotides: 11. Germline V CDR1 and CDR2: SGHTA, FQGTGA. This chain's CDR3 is CASSLAPGEAGGSYNEQFF. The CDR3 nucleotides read TGTGCCAGCAGCTTAGCCCCTGGAGAAGCGGGGGGGTCCTACAATGAGCAGTTCTTC. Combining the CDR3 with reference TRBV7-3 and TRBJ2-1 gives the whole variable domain GAGVSQTPSNKVTEKGKYVELRCDPISGHTALYWYRQSLGQGPEFLIYFQGTGAADDSGLPNDRFFAVRPEGSVSTLKIQRTERGDSAVYLCASSLAPGEAGGSYNEQFFGPGTRLTVL.

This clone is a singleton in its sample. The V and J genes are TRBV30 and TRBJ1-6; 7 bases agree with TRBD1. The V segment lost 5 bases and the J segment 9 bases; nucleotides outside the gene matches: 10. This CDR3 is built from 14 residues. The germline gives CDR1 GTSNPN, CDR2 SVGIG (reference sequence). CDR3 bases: TGTGCCTGGTCCCCACAGGGGTCAGGTTCACCCCTCCACTTT. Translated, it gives CAWSPQGSGSPLHF.

In nucleotides, the CDR3 is TGCGCCAGCAGCTTGGATCTAGTAGGTGAGCAGTTCTTC. Amino acid sequence: CASSLDLVGEQFF. V and J are TRBV5-1 and TRBJ2-1; no clear D. The germline V and J ends were trimmed by 0 bases and 9 bases, with 10 bases remaining between them. The germline gives CDR1 SGHRS, CDR2 YFSETQ. The CDR3 consists of 13 residues.

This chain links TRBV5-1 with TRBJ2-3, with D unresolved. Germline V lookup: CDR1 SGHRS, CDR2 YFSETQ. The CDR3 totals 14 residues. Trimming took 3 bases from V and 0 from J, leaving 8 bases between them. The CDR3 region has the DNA TGCGCCAGCAGCTCCCTTACTAGCACAGATACGCAGTATTTT. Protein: CASSSLTSTDTQYF.

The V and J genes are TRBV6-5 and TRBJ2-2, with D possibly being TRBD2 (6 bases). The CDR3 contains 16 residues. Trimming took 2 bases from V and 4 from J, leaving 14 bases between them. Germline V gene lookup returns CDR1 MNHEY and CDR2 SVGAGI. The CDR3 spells CASSYGSGDSTGELFF. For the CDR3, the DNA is TGTGCCAGCAGTTACGGATCGGGAGACAGCACCGGGGAGCTGTTTTTT.

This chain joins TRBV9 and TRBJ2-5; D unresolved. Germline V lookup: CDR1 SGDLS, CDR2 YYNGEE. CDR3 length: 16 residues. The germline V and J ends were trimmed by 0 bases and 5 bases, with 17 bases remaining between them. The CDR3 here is CASSVASNRIAETQYF. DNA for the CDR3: TGTGCCAGCAGCGTAGCCAGCAATAGGATAGCCGAGACCCAGTACTTC.

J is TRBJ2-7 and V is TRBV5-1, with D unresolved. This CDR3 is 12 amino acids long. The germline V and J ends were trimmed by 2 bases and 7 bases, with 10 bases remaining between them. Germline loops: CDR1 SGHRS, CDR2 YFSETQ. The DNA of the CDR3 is TGCGCCAGCAGCTTAGTAGGTAGTGAGCAGTACTTC. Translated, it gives CASSLVGSEQYF. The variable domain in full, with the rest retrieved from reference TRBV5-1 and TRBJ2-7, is KAGVTQTPRYLIKTRGQQVTLSCSPISGHRSVSWYQQTPGQGLQFLFEYFSETQRNKGNFPGRFSGRQFSNSRSEMNVSTLELGDSALYLCASSLVGSEQYFGPGTRLTVT.

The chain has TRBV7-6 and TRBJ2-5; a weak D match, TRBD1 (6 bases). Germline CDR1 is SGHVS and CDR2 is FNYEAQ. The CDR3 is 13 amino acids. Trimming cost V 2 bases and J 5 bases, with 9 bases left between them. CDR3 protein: CASSLTGLETQYF. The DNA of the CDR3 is TGTGCCAGCAGCTTAACAGGGTTGGAGACCCAGTACTTC. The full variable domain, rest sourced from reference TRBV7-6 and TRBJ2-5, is GAGVSQSPRYKVTKRGQDVALRCDPISGHVSLYWYRQALGQGPEFLTYFNYEAQQDKSGLPNDRFSAERPEGSISTLTIQRTEQRDSAMYRCASSLTGLETQYFGPGTRLLVL.

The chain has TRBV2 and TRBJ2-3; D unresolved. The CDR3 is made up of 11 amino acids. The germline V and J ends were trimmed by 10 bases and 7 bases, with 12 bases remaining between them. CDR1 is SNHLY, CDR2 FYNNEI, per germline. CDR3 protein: CATLATYTQYF. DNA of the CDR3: TGTGCCACCCTCGCAACTTATACGCAGTATTTT.

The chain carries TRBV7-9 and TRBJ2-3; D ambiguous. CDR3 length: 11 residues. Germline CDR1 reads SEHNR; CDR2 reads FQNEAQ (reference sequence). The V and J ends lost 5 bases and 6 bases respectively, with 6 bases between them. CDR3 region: CASSDTDTQYF. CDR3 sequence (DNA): TGTGCCAGCAGCGATACGGATACGCAGTATTTT. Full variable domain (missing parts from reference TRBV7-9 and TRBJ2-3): DTGVSQNPRHKITKRGQNVTFRCDPISEHNRLYWYRQTLGQGPEFLTYFQNEAQLEKSRLLSDRFSAERPKGSFSTLEIQRTEQGDSAMYLCASSDTDTQYFGPGTRLTVL.

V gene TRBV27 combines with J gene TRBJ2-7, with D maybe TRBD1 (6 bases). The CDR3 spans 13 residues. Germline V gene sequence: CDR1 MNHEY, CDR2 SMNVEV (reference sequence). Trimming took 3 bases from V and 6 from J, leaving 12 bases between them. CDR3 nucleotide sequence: TGTGCCAGCAGTTTGAGGGGGAGCTTCGAGCAGTACTTC. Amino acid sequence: CASSLRGSFEQYF.